This T cell receptor (beta chain) was observed in a study of Ad26.COV2.S vaccination and SARS-CoV-2 variants (dated by TCRdb to the early 2020s). Context from the whole study: Donors in the vaccine arm were drawn from COV1001, a phase I-IIa trial of Ad26.COV2.S in healthy adults that was multicentre, randomized, double-blind and placebo-controlled. Dosing of Ad26.COV2.S was intramuscular, at either 5x10^10 or 1x10^11 viral particles, delivered as one shot or as two shots spaced 56 days apart. The specificity and breadth of SARS-CoV-2-reactive T cell receptors after Ad26.COV2.S vaccination were assessed by TCRbeta repertoire sequencing. A total of some 30 samples were included in the TCR-sequenced set, comprising some 20 Ad26.COV2.S vaccine recipients, 5 placebo recipients and 8 SARS-CoV-2 convalescent individuals. Trial participants were randomized into five groups of five, in which low-dose or high-dose Ad26.COV2.S was given once or twice, or placebo was given on both occasions. Investigators remained blinded to trial group allocation during experiments and outcome assessment.

Based on the germline V gene (reference sequence), the CDR1 and CDR2 sequences are GTSNPN and SVGIG. Including the terminal cysteine and phenylalanine, the CDR3 comprises 15 residues. Only CDR3 DNA remains: 45 bases, in frame from the first base. Trimming costs V 1 base and J 0 bases, and their ends lie 10 bases apart. The treatment or condition label on this specimen signifies: roughly 20 received Ad26.COV2.S at low or high dose, single or two shots; about 5 received placebo; per-sample allocation not given. For vaccine and placebo recipients, the sequenced repertoires came from samples collected on day 63 after the first injection. Cohort 1b enrolled about two dozen adults aged 18-55 years at a single site in Boston, USA, between 29 July and 7 August 2020. Ad26.COV2.S was a replication-incompetent adenovirus type 26 vector that expressed a prefusion-stabilized SARS-CoV-2 spike protein derived from the original Wuhan strain.

General study outcomes and caveats: The study was not powered to compare responses between vaccine doses or regimens. Non-spike TCR breadth was comparable between vaccine and placebo recipients, consistent with the vaccine containing only spike. Compared with placebo recipients, Ad26.COV2.S recipients showed higher spike-specific TCR breadth (P = 0.0014). Substantial breadth of spike-specific CD8+ and CD4+ T cell responses was reported after vaccination. According to the authors, total T cell responses may have been underestimated by the TCR breadth and depth analyses.

The immunoSEQ Assay was the method used to sequence TCRbeta CDR3 regions. After extraction, genomic DNA underwent amplification by bias-controlled multiplex PCR, followed by high-throughput sequencing. Per the original workflow: To quantify the absolute abundance of every unique TCRbeta CDR3 region, sequences were collapsed and filtered. T cell fraction was estimated by normalizing TCRbeta template counts to usable DNA, which was measured by amplifying reference genes present in all nucleated cells. Repertoire TCRs were annotated as SARS-CoV-2-specific by exact matching of V gene, CDR3 amino acid sequence and J gene to a known reactive TCR set. MIRA supplied the reference SARS-CoV-2 TCR set, which was filtered for enrichment in COVID-19-positive ImmuneCODE repertoires so that public or cross-reactive TCRs were removed. Using the MIRA antigens, annotated TCRs were further analysed by specific ORF or by position within an ORF. Breadth was defined as annotated unique rearrangements over total unique productive rearrangements; depth was the summed frequency of those rearrangements. Two-sided Wilcoxon rank-sum tests were used to compare TCR breadth between groups. The table was pulled from immuneACCESS by TCRdb, which kept in-frame rearrangements only. Such tables lose some clones; where checked, under half of the loss comes from unresolved V genes, and the rest has no known cause. V, J and clone size are those of that table, while D and trimming were read from the DNA. The sample contains around 320,000 clones, roughly 80% of them found a single time. The ten largest clones take up approximately 2% of the sample.

This clone was found a few times. Its antigen specificity is not known. Base quality data are lacking; no much larger clone is found one base away. The sequencing used peripheral blood, collected in a trial of Ad26.COV2.S vaccine versus placebo. Recombination connected TRBV30 to TRBJ1-5; there is no confident call for the D gene. The receptor comes from a person aged 18-60 years who received the Ad26.COV2.S COVID-19 vaccine or a placebo. The CDR3 sequence is CAWSGSVFSNQPQHF. The DNA reads as follows: TGTGCCTGGAGTGGCTCGGTCTTTAGCAATCAGCCCCAGCATTTT.